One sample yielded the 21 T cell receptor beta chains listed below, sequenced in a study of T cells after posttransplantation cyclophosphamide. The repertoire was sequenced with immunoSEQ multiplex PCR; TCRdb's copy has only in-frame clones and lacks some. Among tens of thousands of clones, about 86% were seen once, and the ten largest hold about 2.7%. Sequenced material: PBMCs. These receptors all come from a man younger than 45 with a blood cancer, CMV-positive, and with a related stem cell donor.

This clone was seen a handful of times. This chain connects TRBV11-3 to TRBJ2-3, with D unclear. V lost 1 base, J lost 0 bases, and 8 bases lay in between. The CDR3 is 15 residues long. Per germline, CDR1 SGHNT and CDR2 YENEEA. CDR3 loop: CASSLAETSTDTQYF. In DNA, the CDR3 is TGTGCCAGCAGCTTAGCGGAGACTAGCACAGATACGCAGTATTTT. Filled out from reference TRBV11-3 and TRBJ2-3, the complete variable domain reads EAGVVQSPRYKIIEKKQPVAFWCNPISGHNTLYWYLQNLGQGPELLIRYENEEAVDDSQLPKDRFSAERLKGVDSTLKIQPAELGDSAVYLCASSLAETSTDTQYFGPGTRLTVL.

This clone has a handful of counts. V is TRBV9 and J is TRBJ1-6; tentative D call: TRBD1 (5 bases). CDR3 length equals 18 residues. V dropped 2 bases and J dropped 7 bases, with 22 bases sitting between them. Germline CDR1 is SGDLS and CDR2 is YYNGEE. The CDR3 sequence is CASSVALTPQGGNSPLHF. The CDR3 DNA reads TGTGCCAGCAGCGTTGCCCTAACCCCTCAGGGAGGCAATTCACCCCTCCACTTT.

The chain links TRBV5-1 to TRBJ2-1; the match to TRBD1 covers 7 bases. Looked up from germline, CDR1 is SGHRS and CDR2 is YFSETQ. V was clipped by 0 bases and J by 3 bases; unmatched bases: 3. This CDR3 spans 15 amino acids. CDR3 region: CASSLEPGGYNEQFF. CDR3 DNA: TGCGCCAGCAGCTTGGAGCCAGGGGGCTACAATGAGCAGTTCTTC.

In DNA form, the CDR3 reads TGCGCCAGCAGCCGAGGAACAAGGACAAGGTCTGAAGCTTTCTTT. Protein product: CASSRGTRTRSEAFF. The chain combines TRBV4-1 with TRBJ1-1; tentatively, D is TRBD1 (5 bases). Per germline, CDR1 MGHRA and CDR2 YSYEKL. V was cut by 4 bases and J by 6 bases, with 18 bases left in between. This CDR3 contains 15 residues.

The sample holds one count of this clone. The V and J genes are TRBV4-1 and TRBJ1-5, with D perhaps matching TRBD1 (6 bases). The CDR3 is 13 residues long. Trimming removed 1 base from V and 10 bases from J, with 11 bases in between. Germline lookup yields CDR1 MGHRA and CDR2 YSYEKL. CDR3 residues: CASSQVWGQPQHF. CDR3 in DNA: TGCGCCAGCAGCCAAGTGTGGGGGCAACCCCAGCATTTT.

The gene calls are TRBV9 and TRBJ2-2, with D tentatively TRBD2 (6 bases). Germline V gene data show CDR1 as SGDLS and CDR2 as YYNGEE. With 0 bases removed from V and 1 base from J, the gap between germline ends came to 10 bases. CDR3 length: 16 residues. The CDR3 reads CASSVALGGNTGELFF. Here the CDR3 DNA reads TGTGCCAGCAGCGTAGCTCTCGGGGGGAACACCGGGGAGCTGTTTTTT.

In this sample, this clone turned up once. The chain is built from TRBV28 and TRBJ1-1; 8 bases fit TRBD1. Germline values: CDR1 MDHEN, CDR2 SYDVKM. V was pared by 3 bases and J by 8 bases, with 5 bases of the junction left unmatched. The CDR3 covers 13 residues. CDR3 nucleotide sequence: TGTGCCAGCAGTTTTACAGGGGGGGGAGAAGCTTTCTTT. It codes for CASSFTGGGEAFF. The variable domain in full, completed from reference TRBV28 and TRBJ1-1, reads DVKVTQSSRYLVKRTGEKVFLECVQDMDHENMFWYRQDPGLGLRLIYFSYDVKMKEKGDIPEGYSVSREKKERFSLILESASTNQTSMYLCASSFTGGGEAFFGQGTRLTVV.

Written as DNA, the CDR3 is TGCGCCAGCAGCCAAGGGGGACTAGCGGCCTACGAGCAGTACTTC. Translating it yields CASSQGGLAAYEQYF. J is TRBJ2-7 and V is TRBV4-1, with 11 nucleotides matching TRBD2. Germline loops: CDR1 MGHRA, CDR2 YSYEKL. V lost 1 base to trimming and J lost 2 bases; unmatched junction nucleotides: 1. This CDR3 comprises 15 residues.

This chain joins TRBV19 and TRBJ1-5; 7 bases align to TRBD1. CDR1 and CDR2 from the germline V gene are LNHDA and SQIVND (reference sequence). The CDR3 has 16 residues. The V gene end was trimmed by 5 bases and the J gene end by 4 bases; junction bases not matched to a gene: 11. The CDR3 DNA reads TGTGCCAGTAGTGGAAGGGACAGAGCGTATAATCAGCCCCAGCATTTT. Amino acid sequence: CASSGRDRAYNQPQHF.

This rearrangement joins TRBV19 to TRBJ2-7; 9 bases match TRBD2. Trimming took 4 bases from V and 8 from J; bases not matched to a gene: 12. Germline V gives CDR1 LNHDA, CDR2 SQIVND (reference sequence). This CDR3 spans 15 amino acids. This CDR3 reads CASSNAGTSMGKQYF. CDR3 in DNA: TGTGCCAGTAGTAACGCCGGGACTAGCATGGGAAAGCAGTACTTC.

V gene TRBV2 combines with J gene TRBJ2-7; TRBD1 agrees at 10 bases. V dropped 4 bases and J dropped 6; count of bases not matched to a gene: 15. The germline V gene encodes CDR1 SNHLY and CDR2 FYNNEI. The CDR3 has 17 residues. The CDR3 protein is CASSVNSGTGDRSEQYF. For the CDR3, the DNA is TGTGCCAGCAGTGTAAACTCCGGGACAGGGGATAGAAGCGAGCAGTACTTC.

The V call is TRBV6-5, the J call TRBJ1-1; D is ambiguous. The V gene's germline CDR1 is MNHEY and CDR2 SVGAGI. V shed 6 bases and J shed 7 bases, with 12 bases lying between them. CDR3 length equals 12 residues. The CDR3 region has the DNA TGTGCCAGCAGACGAAGCGGAGATGAAGCTTTCTTT. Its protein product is CASRRSGDEAFF.

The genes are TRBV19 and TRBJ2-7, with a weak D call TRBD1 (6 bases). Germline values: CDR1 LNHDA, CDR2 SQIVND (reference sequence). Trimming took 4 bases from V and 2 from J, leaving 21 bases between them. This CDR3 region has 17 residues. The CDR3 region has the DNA TGTGCCAGTAGTAGTCAAGATGGGAACAGGGCTCCCTACGAGCAGTACTTC. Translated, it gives CASSSQDGNRAPYEQYF.

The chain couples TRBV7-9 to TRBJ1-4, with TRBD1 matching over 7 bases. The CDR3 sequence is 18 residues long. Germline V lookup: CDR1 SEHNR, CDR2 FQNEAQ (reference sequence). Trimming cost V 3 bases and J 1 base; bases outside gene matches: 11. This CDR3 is CASSLRQGLVRTNEKLFF. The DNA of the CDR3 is TGTGCCAGCAGCTTGAGACAGGGACTAGTTCGAACTAATGAAAAACTGTTTTTT. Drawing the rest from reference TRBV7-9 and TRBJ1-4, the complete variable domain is DTGVSQNPRHKITKRGQNVTFRCDPISEHNRLYWYRQTLGQGPEFLTYFQNEAQLEKSRLLSDRFSAERPKGSFSTLEIQRTEQGDSAMYLCASSLRQGLVRTNEKLFFGSGTQLSVL.

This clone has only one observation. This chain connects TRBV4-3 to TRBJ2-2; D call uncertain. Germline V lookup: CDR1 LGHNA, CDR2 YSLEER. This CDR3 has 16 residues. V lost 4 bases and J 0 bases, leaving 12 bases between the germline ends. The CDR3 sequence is CASSPPAEPNTGELFF. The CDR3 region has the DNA TGCGCCAGCAGCCCTCCCGCGGAGCCGAACACCGGGGAGCTGTTTTTT.

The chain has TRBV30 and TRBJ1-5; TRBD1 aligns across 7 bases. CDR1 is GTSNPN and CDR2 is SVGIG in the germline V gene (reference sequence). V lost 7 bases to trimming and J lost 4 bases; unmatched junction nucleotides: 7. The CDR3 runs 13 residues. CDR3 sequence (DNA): TGTGCCTTGGGGGGACAGTTTAATCAGCCCCAGCATTTT. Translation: CALGGQFNQPQHF. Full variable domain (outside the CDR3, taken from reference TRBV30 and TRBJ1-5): SQTIHQWPATLVQPVGSPLSLECTVEGTSNPNLYWYRQAAGRGLQLLFYSVGIGQISSEVPQNLSASRPQDRQFILSSKKLLLSDSGFYLCALGGQFNQPQHFGDGTRLSIL.

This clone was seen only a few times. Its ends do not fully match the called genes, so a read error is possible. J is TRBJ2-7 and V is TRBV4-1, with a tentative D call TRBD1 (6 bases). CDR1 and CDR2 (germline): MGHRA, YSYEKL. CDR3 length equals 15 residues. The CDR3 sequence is CASSQVFRGQTHRRF. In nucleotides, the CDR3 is TGCGCCAGCAGCCAAGTATTCAGGGGCCAAACACACAGGAGGTTC.

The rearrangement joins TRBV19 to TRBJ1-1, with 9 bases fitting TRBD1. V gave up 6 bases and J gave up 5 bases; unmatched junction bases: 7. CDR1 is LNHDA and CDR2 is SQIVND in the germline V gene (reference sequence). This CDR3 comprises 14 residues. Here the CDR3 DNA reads TGTGCCAGTAGCCTACAGGGGGCGAGAACTGAAGCTTTCTTT. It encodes CASSLQGARTEAFF.

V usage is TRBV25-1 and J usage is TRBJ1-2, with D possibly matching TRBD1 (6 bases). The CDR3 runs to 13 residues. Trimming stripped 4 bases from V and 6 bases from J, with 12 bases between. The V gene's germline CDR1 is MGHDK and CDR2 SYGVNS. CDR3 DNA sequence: TGTGCCAGCAGTGGATATACAGGGAATGGCTACACCTTC. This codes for CASSGYTGNGYTF.

As DNA, the CDR3 is TGTGCCAGCAGTCCCGACAGGAGCGGCTACACCTTC. Its translation: CASSPDRSGYTF. The gene calls are TRBV6-1 and TRBJ1-2, with D perhaps matching TRBD1 (6 bases). Germline-derived CDR1 and CDR2 are MNHNS and SASEGT. V lost 5 bases and J 8 bases, leaving 12 bases between the germline ends. This CDR3 region has 12 residues.

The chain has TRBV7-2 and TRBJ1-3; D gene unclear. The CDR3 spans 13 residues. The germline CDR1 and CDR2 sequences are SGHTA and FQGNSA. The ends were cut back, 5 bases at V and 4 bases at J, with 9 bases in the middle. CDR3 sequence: CASSVDTGNTIYF. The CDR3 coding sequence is TGTGCCAGCAGCGTTGACACAGGAAACACCATATATTTT.